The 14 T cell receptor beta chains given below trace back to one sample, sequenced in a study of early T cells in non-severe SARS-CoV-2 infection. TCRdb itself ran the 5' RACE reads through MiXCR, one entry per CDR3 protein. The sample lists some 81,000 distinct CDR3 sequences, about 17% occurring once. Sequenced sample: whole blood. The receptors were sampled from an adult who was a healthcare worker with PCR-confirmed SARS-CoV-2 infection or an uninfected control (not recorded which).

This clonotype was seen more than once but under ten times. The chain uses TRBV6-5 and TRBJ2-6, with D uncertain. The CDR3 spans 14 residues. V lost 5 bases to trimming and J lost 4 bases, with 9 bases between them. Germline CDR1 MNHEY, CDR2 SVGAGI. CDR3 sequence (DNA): TGTGCCAGCAGTCCAGTATGGGGGGCCAACGTCCTGACTTTC. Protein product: CASSPVWGANVLTF.

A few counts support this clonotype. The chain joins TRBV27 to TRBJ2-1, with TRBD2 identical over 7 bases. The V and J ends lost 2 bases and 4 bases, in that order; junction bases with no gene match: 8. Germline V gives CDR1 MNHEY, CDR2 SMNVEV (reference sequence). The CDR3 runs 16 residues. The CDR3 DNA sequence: TGTGCCAGCAGTTTAGGGAGCGGGGACGTATACAATGAGCAGTTCTTC. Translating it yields CASSLGSGDVYNEQFF.

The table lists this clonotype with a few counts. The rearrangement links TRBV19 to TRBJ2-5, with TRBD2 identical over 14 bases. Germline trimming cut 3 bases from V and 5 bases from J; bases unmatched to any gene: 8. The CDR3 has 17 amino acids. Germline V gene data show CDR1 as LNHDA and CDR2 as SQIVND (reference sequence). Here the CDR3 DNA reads TGTGCCAGTAGTATTACGACTAGCGGGGGGGCCGCGGAGACCCAGTACTTC. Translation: CASSITTSGGAAETQYF.

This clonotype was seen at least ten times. This chain's CDR3 is CASSLSGYSYEQYF. CDR3 nucleotides: TGTGCCAGCAGCTTAAGCGGATACTCCTACGAGCAGTACTTC. V gene TRBV11-2 combines with J gene TRBJ2-7; D is possibly TRBD2 (5 bases). The ends were cut back, 2 bases at V and 0 bases at J, with 8 bases in the middle. The germline CDR1 and CDR2 sequences are SGHAT and FQNNGV. The CDR3 is made up of 14 amino acids. The whole variable domain, filled in from reference TRBV11-2 and TRBJ2-7, reads EAGVAQSPRYKIIEKRQSVAFWCNPISGHATLYWYQQILGQGPKLLIQFQNNGVVDDSQLPKDRFSAERLKGVDSTLKIQPAKLEDSAVYLCASSLSGYSYEQYFGPGTRLTVT.

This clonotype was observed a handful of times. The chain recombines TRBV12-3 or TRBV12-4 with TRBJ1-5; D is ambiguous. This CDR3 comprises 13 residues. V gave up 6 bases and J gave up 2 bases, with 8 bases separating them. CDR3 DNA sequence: TGTGCCAGCAGCCATAAGGGCAATCAGCCCCAGCATTTT. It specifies CASSHKGNQPQHF.

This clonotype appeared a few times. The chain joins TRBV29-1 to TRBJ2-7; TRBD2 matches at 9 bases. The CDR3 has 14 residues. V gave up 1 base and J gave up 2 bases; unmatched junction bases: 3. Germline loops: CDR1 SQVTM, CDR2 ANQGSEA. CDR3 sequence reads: CSVEVREGPYEQYF. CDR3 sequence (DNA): TGCAGCGTTGAAGTGCGGGAGGGACCCTACGAGCAGTACTTC.

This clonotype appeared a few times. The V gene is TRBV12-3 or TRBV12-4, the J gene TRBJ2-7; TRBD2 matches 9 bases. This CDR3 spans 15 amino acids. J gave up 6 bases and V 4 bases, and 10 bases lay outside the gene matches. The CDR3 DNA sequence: TGTGCCAGCAGTTCCCCTCCCGGACTAGCGTCCGAGCAGTACTTC. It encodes CASSSPPGLASEQYF.

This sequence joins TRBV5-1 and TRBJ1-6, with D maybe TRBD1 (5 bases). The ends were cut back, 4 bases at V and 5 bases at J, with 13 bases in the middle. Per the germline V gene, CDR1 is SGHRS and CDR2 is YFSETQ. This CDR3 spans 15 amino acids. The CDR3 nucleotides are TGCGCCAGCAGCCCTGGGGACGAAAATAATTCACCCCTCCACTTT. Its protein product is CASSPGDENNSPLHF.

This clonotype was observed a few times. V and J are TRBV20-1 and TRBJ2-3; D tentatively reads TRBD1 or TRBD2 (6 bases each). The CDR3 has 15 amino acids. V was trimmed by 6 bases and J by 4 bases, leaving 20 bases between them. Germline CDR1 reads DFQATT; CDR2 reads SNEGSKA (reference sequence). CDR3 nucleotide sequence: TGCAGTGCCACCCCCCAGGGGCGGGGTGCAGATACGCAGTATTTT. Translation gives CSATPQGRGADTQYF.

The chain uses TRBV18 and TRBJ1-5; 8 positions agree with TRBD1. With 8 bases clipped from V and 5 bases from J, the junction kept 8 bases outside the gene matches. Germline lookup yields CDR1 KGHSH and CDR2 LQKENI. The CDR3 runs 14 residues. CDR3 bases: TGTGCCAGCACCCGACAGGGGTCTGATCAGCCCCAGCATTTT. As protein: CASTRQGSDQPQHF.

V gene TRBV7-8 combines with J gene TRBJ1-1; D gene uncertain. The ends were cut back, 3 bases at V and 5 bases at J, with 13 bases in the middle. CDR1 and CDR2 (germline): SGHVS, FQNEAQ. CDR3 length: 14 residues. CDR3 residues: CASSFDPRGTEAFF. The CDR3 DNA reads TGTGCCAGCAGCTTCGACCCCCGAGGAACTGAAGCTTTCTTT.

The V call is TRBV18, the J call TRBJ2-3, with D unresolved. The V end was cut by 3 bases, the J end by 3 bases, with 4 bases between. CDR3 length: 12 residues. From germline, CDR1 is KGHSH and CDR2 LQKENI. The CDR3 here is CASSPITDTQYF. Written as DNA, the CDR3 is TGTGCCAGCTCACCGATAACAGATACGCAGTATTTT.

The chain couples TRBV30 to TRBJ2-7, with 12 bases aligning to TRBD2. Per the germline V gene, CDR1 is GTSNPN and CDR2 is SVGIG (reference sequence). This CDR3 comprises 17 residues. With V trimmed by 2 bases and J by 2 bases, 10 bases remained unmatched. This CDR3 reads CAWSLYRTSGAPYEQYF. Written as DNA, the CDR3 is TGTGCCTGGAGTTTGTACCGGACTAGCGGGGCTCCCTACGAGCAGTACTTC.

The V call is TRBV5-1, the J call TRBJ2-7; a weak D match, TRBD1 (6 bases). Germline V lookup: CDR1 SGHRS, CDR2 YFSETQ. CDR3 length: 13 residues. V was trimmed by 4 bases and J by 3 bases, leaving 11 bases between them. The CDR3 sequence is CASSPQGFYEQYF. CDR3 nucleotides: TGCGCCAGCAGCCCACAGGGATTCTACGAGCAGTACTTC.